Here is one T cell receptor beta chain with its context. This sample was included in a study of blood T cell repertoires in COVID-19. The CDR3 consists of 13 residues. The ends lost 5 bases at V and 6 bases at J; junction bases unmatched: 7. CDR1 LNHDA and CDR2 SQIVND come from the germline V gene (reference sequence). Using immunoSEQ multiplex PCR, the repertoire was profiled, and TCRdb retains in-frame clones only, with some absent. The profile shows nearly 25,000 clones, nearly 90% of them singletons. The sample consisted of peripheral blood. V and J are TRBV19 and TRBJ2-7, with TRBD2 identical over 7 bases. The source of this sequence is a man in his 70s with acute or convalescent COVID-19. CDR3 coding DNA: TGTGCCAGTAGTGGGGAGGGATCTGGCGAGCAGTACTTC. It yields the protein CASSGEGSGEQYF.